One and the same sample provided the 15 T cell receptor beta chains below, sequenced in a study of T cells in localized non-small cell lung cancer. The repertoire was sequenced with immunoSEQ multiplex PCR; TCRdb's copy has only in-frame clones and lacks some. Of tens of thousands of clones in the sample, 80% to 90% were seen once. This specimen was peripheral blood, taken before any cancer treatment. The source of these receptors is a man between 40 and 75 years old with stage I squamous cell lung carcinoma.

The J gene is TRBJ1-6, the V gene TRBV4-3; 7 bases match TRBD1. Germline assignment: CDR1 LGHNA and CDR2 YSLEER. CDR3 length equals 15 residues. Trimming cost V 4 bases and J 7 bases; bases outside gene matches: 7. This CDR3 reads CASSPYRGWNSPLHF. The DNA of the CDR3 is TGCGCCAGCAGCCCCTACAGGGGATGGAATTCACCCCTCCACTTT.

This clone turned up a few times. J is TRBJ1-1 and V is TRBV19; D is unclear. The V gene lost 3 bases and the J gene lost 1 base, with 9 bases spanning the gap. The V gene's germline CDR1 is LNHDA and CDR2 SQIVND (reference sequence). CDR3 length: 14 amino acids. CDR3 residues: CASSIGRKNTEAFF. The CDR3 DNA follows: TGTGCCAGTAGTATCGGCAGAAAGAACACTGAAGCTTTCTTT.

J is TRBJ1-2 and V is TRBV27, with 7 bases matching TRBD1. CDR3 length equals 13 residues. J lost 8 bases, V lost 6 bases, and 9 bases had no gene match. The germline V gene has CDR1 MNHEY and CDR2 SMNVEV (reference sequence). CDR3 DNA sequence: TGTGCCAGCAGAACGACAGGGTTGGGCGGCTACACCTTC. It encodes CASRTTGLGGYTF.

In this sample, this clone turned up once. The gene calls are TRBV18 and TRBJ2-7; 8 positions agree with TRBD1. Losses at the gene ends were 0 bases for V and 3 bases for J; bases not matched to a gene: 1. CDR3 size: 14 residues. From germline, CDR1 is KGHSH and CDR2 LQKENI. CDR3 sequence (DNA): TGTGCCAGCTCACCACCGGACAGGGACTACGAGCAGTACTTC. This translates into CASSPPDRDYEQYF. The full variable domain, completed using reference TRBV18 and TRBJ2-7, is NAGVMQNPRHLVRRRGQEARLRCSPMKGHSHVYWYRQLPEEGLKFMVYLQKENIIDESGMPKERFSAEFPKEGPSILRIQQVVRGDSAAYFCASSPPDRDYEQYFGPGTRLTVT.

The CDR3 DNA follows: TGTGCCAGCAGCTTAATCCAGGGAAAGACTGAAGCTTTCTTT. It encodes CASSLIQGKTEAFF. The V gene is TRBV7-9, the J gene TRBJ1-1, with D perhaps matching TRBD1 (5 bases). The germline V and J ends were trimmed by 2 bases and 5 bases, with 12 bases remaining between them. The CDR3 has 14 amino acids. Germline CDR1 is SEHNR and CDR2 is FQNEAQ (reference sequence). The variable domain in full, with the rest retrieved from reference TRBV7-9 and TRBJ1-1, is DTGVSQNPRHKITKRGQNVTFRCDPISEHNRLYWYRQTLGQGPEFLTYFQNEAQLEKSRLLSDRFSAERPKGSFSTLEIQRTEQGDSAMYLCASSLIQGKTEAFFGQGTRLTVV.

This clone came up a few times. This chain connects TRBV9 to TRBJ2-2; D is unresolved. CDR1 SGDLS and CDR2 YYNGEE come from the germline V gene. The CDR3 runs 14 residues. V was trimmed by 4 bases and J by 0 bases, leaving 7 bases between them. The CDR3 sequence is CASSRSANTGELFF. CDR3 bases: TGTGCCAGCAGCAGGAGCGCGAACACCGGGGAGCTGTTTTTT.

The chain carries TRBV7-9 and TRBJ1-1; maybe TRBD1 (5 bases). CDR1 SEHNR and CDR2 FQNEAQ come from the germline V gene (reference sequence). This CDR3 comprises 16 residues. V dropped 2 bases and J dropped 0 bases, with 13 bases sitting between them. CDR3 residues: CASSLPLGDLNTEAFF. The CDR3 region has the DNA TGTGCCAGCAGCTTACCCCTGGGGGACCTGAACACTGAAGCTTTCTTT.

Here the CDR3 DNA reads TGTGCCAGCAGTAGTGCGGGGGGGTACGAGACCCAGTACTTC. This translates into CASSSAGGYETQYF. The chain has TRBV5-4 and TRBJ2-5, with 9 bases fitting TRBD2. This CDR3 region has 14 residues. Germline values: CDR1 SGHNT, CDR2 YYREEE (reference sequence). With 5 bases clipped from V and 5 bases from J, the junction kept 7 bases outside the gene matches.

This sequence joins TRBV5-1 and TRBJ1-6; D may be TRBD1 (5 bases). Per the germline V gene, CDR1 is SGHRS and CDR2 is YFSETQ. The CDR3 spans 15 residues. With 4 bases removed from V and 8 bases from J, the gap between germline ends came to 16 bases. CDR3 bases: TGCGCCAGCAGCCGCCTCGGGGGGTTTGATTCACCCCTCCACTTT. The encoded protein is CASSRLGGFDSPLHF.

The rearrangement links TRBV2 to TRBJ1-5; D is unresolved. Looked up from germline, CDR1 is SNHLY and CDR2 is FYNNEI. The CDR3 length is 14 residues. Trimming shortened V by 7 bases and J by 1 base, and 11 bases separated the two germline ends. CDR3 sequence (DNA): TGTGCCAGCACTTTGCGAGGAAGCAATCAGCCCCAGCATTTT. Its translation is CASTLRGSNQPQHF.

V usage is TRBV5-1 and J usage is TRBJ1-3; 9 bases map to TRBD1. CDR1 SGHRS and CDR2 YFSETQ come from the germline V gene. The CDR3 loop spans 17 amino acids. Trimming cost V 4 bases and J 0 bases; bases outside gene matches: 8. The CDR3 sequence: CASSLRDRERSGNTIYF. The CDR3 DNA follows: TGCGCCAGCAGCCTAAGGGACAGGGAACGCTCTGGAAACACCATATATTTT.

The chain employs TRBV4-2 and TRBJ1-2, with D hard to call. Germline V gives CDR1 LGHNA, CDR2 YNFKEQ. V was trimmed by 0 bases and J by 6 bases, leaving 8 bases between them. This CDR3 contains 13 residues. DNA for the CDR3: TGTGCCAGCAGCCAAGATTTAGAGGATGGCTACACCTTC. This translates into CASSQDLEDGYTF.

This clone was seen a handful of times. The gene calls are TRBV13 and TRBJ1-6; TRBD1 is a possible D gene (6 bases). The CDR3 has 15 residues. Trimming left V 3 bases short and J 5 bases short, with 11 bases between. Germline V lookup: CDR1 PRHDT, CDR2 FYEKMQ (reference sequence). In DNA, the CDR3 is TGTGCCAGCAGCTTTTGGCAGGGGAATAATTCACCCCTCCACTTT. It codes for CASSFWQGNNSPLHF.

The chain employs TRBV4-2 and TRBJ1-6, with D possibly matching TRBD1 (6 bases). CDR1 is LGHNA and CDR2 is YNFKEQ in the germline V gene. Trimming pared 4 bases from V and 7 bases from J, leaving 20 bases between. CDR3 length equals 17 residues. The DNA of the CDR3 is TGTGCCAGCAGCCCTATAAAACAGGGTCTGGACAATTCACCCCTCCACTTT. This codes for CASSPIKQGLDNSPLHF.

The V gene is TRBV6-5, the J gene TRBJ2-5, with 10 bases aligning to TRBD1. With 2 bases clipped from V and 5 bases from J, the junction kept 2 bases outside the gene matches. CDR1 is MNHEY and CDR2 is SVGAGI in the germline V gene. This CDR3 has 14 residues. The CDR3 loop reads CASSYMDRGETQYF. The CDR3 DNA sequence: TGTGCCAGCAGTTACATGGACAGGGGGGAGACCCAGTACTTC.